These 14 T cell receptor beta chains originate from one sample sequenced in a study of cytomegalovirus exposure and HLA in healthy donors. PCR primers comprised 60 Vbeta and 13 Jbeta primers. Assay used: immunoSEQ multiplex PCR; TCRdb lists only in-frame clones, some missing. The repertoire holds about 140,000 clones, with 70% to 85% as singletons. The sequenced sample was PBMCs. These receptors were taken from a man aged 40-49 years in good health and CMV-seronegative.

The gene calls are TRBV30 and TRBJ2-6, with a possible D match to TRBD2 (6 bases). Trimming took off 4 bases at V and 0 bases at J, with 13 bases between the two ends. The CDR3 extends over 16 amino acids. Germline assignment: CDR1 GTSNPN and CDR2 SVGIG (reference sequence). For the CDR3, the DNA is TGTGCCTGGACGGGCGGGGCCAACTCTGGGGCCAACGTCCTGACTTTC. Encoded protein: CAWTGGANSGANVLTF. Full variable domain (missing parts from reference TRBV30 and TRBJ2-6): SQTIHQWPATLVQPVGSPLSLECTVEGTSNPNLYWYRQAAGRGLQLLFYSVGIGQISSEVPQNLSASRPQDRQFILSSKKLLLSDSGFYLCAWTGGANSGANVLTFGAGSRLTVL.

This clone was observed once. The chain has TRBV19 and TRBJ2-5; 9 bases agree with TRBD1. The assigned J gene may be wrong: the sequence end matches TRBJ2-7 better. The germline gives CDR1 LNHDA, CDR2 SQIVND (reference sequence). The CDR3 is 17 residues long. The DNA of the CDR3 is TGTGCCAGTAGAGAACAGGGGGCAGGCAGCGGGAACTACGAGCAGTACTTC. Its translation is CASREQGAGSGNYEQYF.

CDR3 sequence reads: CASTPGQGINYGYTF. The CDR3 region has the DNA TGTGCCTCAACCCCGGGACAGGGGATTAACTATGGCTACACCTTC. The chain joins TRBV30 to TRBJ1-2, with 10 positions matching TRBD1. The CDR3 covers 15 residues. Per germline, CDR1 GTSNPN and CDR2 SVGIG (reference sequence). The V gene end was trimmed by 7 bases and the J gene end by 1 base; junction bases not matched to a gene: 9.

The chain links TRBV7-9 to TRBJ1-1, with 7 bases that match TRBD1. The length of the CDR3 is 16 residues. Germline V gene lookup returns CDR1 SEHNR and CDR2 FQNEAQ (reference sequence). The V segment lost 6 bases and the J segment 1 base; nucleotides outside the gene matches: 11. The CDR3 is CASSPLDRDTNTEAFF. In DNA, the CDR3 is TGTGCCAGCAGTCCACTCGACAGGGACACGAACACTGAAGCTTTCTTT.

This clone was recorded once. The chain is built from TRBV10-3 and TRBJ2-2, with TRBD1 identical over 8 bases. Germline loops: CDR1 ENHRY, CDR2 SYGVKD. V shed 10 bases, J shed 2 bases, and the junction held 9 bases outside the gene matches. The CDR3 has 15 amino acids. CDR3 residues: CATAPSGGNTGELFF. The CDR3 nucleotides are TGTGCCACGGCTCCGTCAGGGGGCAACACCGGGGAGCTGTTTTTT.

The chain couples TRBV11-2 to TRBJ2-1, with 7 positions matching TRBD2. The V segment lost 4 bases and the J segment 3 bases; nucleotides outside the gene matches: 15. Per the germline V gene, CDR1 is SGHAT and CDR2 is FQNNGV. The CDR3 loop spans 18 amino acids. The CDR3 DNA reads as TGTGCCAGCAGCTCCGGGCCTGGCGGGAGAGGGGACTACAATGAGCAGTTCTTC. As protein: CASSSGPGGRGDYNEQFF.

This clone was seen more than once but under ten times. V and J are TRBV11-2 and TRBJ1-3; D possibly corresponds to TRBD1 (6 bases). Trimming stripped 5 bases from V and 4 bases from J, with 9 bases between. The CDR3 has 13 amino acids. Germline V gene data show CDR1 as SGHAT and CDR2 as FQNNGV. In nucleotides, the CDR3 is TGTGCCAGCAGCCATCAGGGGGGAAACACCATATATTTT. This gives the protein CASSHQGGNTIYF.

CDR3 loop: CASSTPTGGQETQYF. CDR3 coding DNA: TGTGCCAGCAGCACTCCGACAGGCGGTCAAGAGACCCAGTACTTC. The rearrangement links TRBV5-4 to TRBJ2-5, with D perhaps TRBD1 (6 bases). V was trimmed by 4 bases and J by 2 bases, leaving 15 bases between them. The germline CDR1 and CDR2 sequences are SGHNT and YYREEE (reference sequence). This CDR3 is built from 15 residues.

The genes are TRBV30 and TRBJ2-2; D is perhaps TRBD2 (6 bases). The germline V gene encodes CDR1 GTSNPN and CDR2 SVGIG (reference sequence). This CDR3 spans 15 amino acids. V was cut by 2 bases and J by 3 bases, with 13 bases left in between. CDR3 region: CAWSLPTRDTGELFF. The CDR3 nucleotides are TGTGCCTGGAGTCTCCCGACTAGGGACACCGGGGAGCTGTTTTTT.

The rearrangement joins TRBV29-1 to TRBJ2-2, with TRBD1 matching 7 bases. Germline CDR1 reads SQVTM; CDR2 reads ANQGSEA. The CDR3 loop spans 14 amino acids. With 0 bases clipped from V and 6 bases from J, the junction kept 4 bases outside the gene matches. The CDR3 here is CSVEESQGAGELFF. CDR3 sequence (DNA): TGCAGCGTTGAAGAAAGTCAGGGGGCCGGGGAGCTGTTTTTT.

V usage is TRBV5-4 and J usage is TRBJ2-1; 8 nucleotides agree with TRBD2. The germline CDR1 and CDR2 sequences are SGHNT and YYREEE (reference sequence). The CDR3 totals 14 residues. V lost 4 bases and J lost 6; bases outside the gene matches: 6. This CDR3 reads CASSLPGTSNEQFF. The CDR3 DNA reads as TGTGCCAGCAGCCTCCCGGGGACTAGCAATGAGCAGTTCTTC.

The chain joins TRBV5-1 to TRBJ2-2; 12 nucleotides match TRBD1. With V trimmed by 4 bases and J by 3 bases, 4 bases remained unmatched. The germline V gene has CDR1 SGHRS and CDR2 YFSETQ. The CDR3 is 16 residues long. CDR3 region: CASSPGQGAYTGELFF. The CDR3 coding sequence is TGCGCCAGCAGCCCGGGACAGGGGGCGTACACCGGGGAGCTGTTTTTT.

CDR3 protein: CASSLSLRMGPYQPQHF. The CDR3 DNA follows: TGTGCCAGCAGTTTAAGCCTCAGGATGGGGCCGTATCAGCCCCAGCATTTT. The chain employs TRBV28 and TRBJ1-5; the D gene is possibly TRBD1 (5 bases). The germline CDR1 and CDR2 sequences are MDHEN and SYDVKM. V lost 2 bases and J lost 5, with 19 bases in between. The CDR3 has 17 residues.

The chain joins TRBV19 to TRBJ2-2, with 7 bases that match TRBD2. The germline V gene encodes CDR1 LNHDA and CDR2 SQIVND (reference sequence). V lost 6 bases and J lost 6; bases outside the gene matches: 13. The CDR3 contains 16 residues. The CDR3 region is CASRHLAASRAGELFF. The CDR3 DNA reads TGTGCCAGTAGGCACCTAGCGGCCAGTCGGGCCGGGGAGCTGTTTTTT.